The 30 T cell receptor beta chains in this list originate from one sample, sequenced in a study of shared clonotypes between healthy human individuals. Here immunoSEQ multiplex PCR was the method, and the copy in TCRdb shows in-frame clones only, minus some. This sample has 2 million to 2.5 million clones, with 93% found just once. The sample comprised naive CD4+ T cells from PBMCs. Described subset: CD45RA+ positively selected. Receptor source: a man younger than 35 in good health. Some clones in this sample may be carry-over from other donors' samples.

The V and J genes are TRBV7-9 and TRBJ1-6, with D possibly TRBD1 on 6 matching bases. V was pared by 4 bases and J by 6 bases, with 10 bases between. CDR1 is SEHNR and CDR2 is FQNEAQ in the germline V gene (reference sequence). This CDR3 comprises 14 residues. The CDR3 bases are TGTGCCAGCAGCTCTCGGACAGTTAATTCACCCCTCCACTTT. Translated, it gives CASSSRTVNSPLHF. Variable domain in full (rest from reference TRBV7-9 and TRBJ1-6): DTGVSQNPRHKITKRGQNVTFRCDPISEHNRLYWYRQTLGQGPEFLTYFQNEAQLEKSRLLSDRFSAERPKGSFSTLEIQRTEQGDSAMYLCASSSRTVNSPLHFGNGTRLTVT.

The V and J genes are TRBV7-2 and TRBJ2-7; 7 bases agree with TRBD2. V gave up 8 bases and J gave up 6 bases; unmatched junction bases: 10. The CDR3 is made up of 13 amino acids. The germline V gene encodes CDR1 SGHTA and CDR2 FQGNSA. The CDR3 loop reads CASVPRTRSEQYF. CDR3 coding DNA: TGTGCCAGCGTACCGAGGACTAGATCCGAGCAGTACTTC.

This rearrangement joins TRBV27 to TRBJ1-5, with a possible D match to TRBD1 (6 bases). This CDR3 has 17 residues. V was pared by 2 bases and J by 4 bases, with 18 bases between. Germline CDR1 reads MNHEY; CDR2 reads SMNVEV (reference sequence). The CDR3 here is CASSLLGREGGNQPQHF. As DNA, the CDR3 is TGTGCCAGCAGTTTACTCGGGCGGGAGGGGGGAAATCAGCCCCAGCATTTT.

This rearrangement joins TRBV11-2 to TRBJ2-5; 8 positions match TRBD2. The CDR3 runs 15 residues. Germline V CDR1 and CDR2: SGHAT, FQNNGV. Unmatched junction bases numbered 4, after V lost 2 bases and J lost 2 bases. CDR3 loop: CASSLTAGGQETQYF. In DNA form, the CDR3 reads TGTGCCAGCAGCTTAACGGCGGGAGGACAAGAGACCCAGTACTTC.

The V gene is TRBV30, the J gene TRBJ2-2; TRBD1 might be the D (5 bases). Trimming removed 2 bases from V and 2 bases from J, with 21 bases in between. Germline CDR1 and CDR2: GTSNPN and SVGIG (reference sequence). The CDR3 sequence is 18 residues long. CDR3 loop: CAWSLRPGLILNTGELFF. The CDR3 coding sequence is TGTGCCTGGAGTCTTCGACCAGGGTTGATCCTTAACACCGGGGAGCTGTTTTTT.

The CDR3 region has the DNA TGTGCCAGCAGCTTGAGGGGAATCCAAGAGACCCAGTACTTC. It translates to CASSLRGIQETQYF. The rearrangement uses TRBV5-4 and TRBJ2-5; tentatively, D is TRBD1 (5 bases). This CDR3 is built from 14 residues. The germline V and J ends were trimmed by 1 base and 1 base, with 8 bases remaining between them. The germline V gene has CDR1 SGHNT and CDR2 YYREEE (reference sequence).

The chain couples TRBV19 to TRBJ1-3, with TRBD1 identical over 8 bases. The CDR3 is 14 amino acids. V gave up 7 bases and J gave up 0 bases; unmatched junction bases: 2. Germline CDR1 LNHDA, CDR2 SQIVND (reference sequence). The CDR3 nucleotides read TGTGCCAGTACGGGACAGGCCTCTGGAAACACCATATATTTT. The encoded protein is CASTGQASGNTIYF.

This chain uses TRBV10-3 with TRBJ2-2; D may be TRBD2 (5 bases). Germline values: CDR1 ENHRY, CDR2 SYGVKD. V lost 9 bases and J lost 4, with 6 bases in between. CDR3 length equals 11 residues. The CDR3 region has the DNA TGTGCCATGCTAGCCACCGGGGAGCTGTTTTTT. As protein: CAMLATGELFF.

J is TRBJ2-5 and V is TRBV4-3, with D perhaps TRBD2 (6 bases). CDR1 is LGHNA, CDR2 YSLEER, per germline. The CDR3 totals 19 residues. V gave up 0 bases and J gave up 4 bases, with 24 bases separating them. Written as DNA, the CDR3 is TGCGCCAGCAGCCAAGATCGGTACCCCCCCCGGGAGCTGGGAGAGACCCAGTACTTC. Protein: CASSQDRYPPRELGETQYF.

V is TRBV5-1 and J is TRBJ2-7; 7 positions match TRBD1. Germline V gives CDR1 SGHRS, CDR2 YFSETQ. This CDR3 region has 16 residues. The V segment lost 1 base and the J segment 3 bases; nucleotides outside the gene matches: 10. Here the CDR3 DNA reads TGCGCCAGCAGCTTGTCCTTTGGGACAGAAGACTACGAGCAGTACTTC. Translating gives CASSLSFGTEDYEQYF. Drawing the rest from reference TRBV5-1 and TRBJ2-7, the complete variable domain is KAGVTQTPRYLIKTRGQQVTLSCSPISGHRSVSWYQQTPGQGLQFLFEYFSETQRNKGNFPGRFSGRQFSNSRSEMNVSTLELGDSALYLCASSLSFGTEDYEQYFGPGTRLTVT.

The chain is built from TRBV5-4 and TRBJ1-3; D not certain. The germline V gene has CDR1 SGHNT and CDR2 YYREEE (reference sequence). The CDR3 is 15 residues long. V gave up 1 base and J gave up 0 bases, with 8 bases separating them. This chain's CDR3 is CASSLSAASGNTIYF. As DNA, the CDR3 is TGTGCCAGCAGCTTGTCGGCAGCCTCTGGAAACACCATATATTTT.

This chain joins TRBV5-1 and TRBJ2-1; D unresolved. Trimming shortened V by 7 bases and J by 0 bases, and 8 bases separated the two germline ends. Germline assignment: CDR1 SGHRS and CDR2 YFSETQ. This CDR3 has 13 amino acids. Written as DNA, the CDR3 is TGCGCCAGCGCTCCGACCTCCTACAATGAGCAGTTCTTC. It specifies CASAPTSYNEQFF.

This chain joins TRBV7-9 and TRBJ2-5, with D possibly being TRBD2 (5 bases). Germline V gene lookup returns CDR1 SEHNR and CDR2 FQNEAQ (reference sequence). The CDR3 contains 13 residues. With 1 base removed from V and 5 bases from J, the gap between germline ends came to 8 bases. In nucleotides, the CDR3 is TGTGCCAGCAGCTTAGGAGGGATGGAGACCCAGTACTTC. As protein: CASSLGGMETQYF.

Worth noting for this clone: Other DNA sequences in the same sample also yield this CDR3. The genes are TRBV18 and TRBJ2-5; no reliable D call. The CDR3 spans 13 residues. CDR1 KGHSH and CDR2 LQKENI come from the germline V gene. Trimming cost V 3 bases and J 1 base, with 6 bases left between them. The DNA of the CDR3 is TGTGCCAGCTCACCGCAAGGCCAAGAGACCCAGTACTTC. This codes for CASSPQGQETQYF. The complete variable domain, with remaining parts taken from reference TRBV18 and TRBJ2-5, reads NAGVMQNPRHLVRRRGQEARLRCSPMKGHSHVYWYRQLPEEGLKFMVYLQKENIIDESGMPKERFSAEFPKEGPSILRIQQVVRGDSAAYFCASSPQGQETQYFGPGTRLLVL.

The table lists this clone with a few counts. The J gene is TRBJ1-5, the V gene TRBV19, with TRBD1 matching 10 bases. The V gene's germline CDR1 is LNHDA and CDR2 SQIVND (reference sequence). The CDR3 contains 12 residues. Trimming cost V 10 bases and J 5 bases; bases outside gene matches: 2. The CDR3 DNA reads as TGTGCCACCGGACAGGGGGATCAGCCCCAGCATTTT. Amino acids: CATGQGDQPQHF.

This chain uses TRBV6-6 with TRBJ1-5, with D tentatively TRBD1 (6 bases). This CDR3 is 15 amino acids long. V was cut by 6 bases and J by 7 bases, with 19 bases left in between. CDR1 and CDR2 (germline): MNHNY, SVGAGI (reference sequence). DNA of the CDR3: TGTGCCAGCAGCCCCCTTTCAGGGGTTAACCAGCCCCAGCATTTT. Amino acid sequence: CASSPLSGVNQPQHF.

The rearrangement links TRBV11-2 to TRBJ2-1; D not resolved. Per the germline V gene, CDR1 is SGHAT and CDR2 is FQNNGV. The CDR3 contains 14 residues. The V end lost 5 bases, the J end lost 4 bases, and 12 bases lay between the germline ends. CDR3 sequence (DNA): TGTGCCAGCAGCCCTTACACCGGATACAATGAGCAGTTCTTC. Protein sequence: CASSPYTGYNEQFF.

The chain recombines TRBV5-6 with TRBJ1-6; the match to TRBD1 covers 7 bases. Losses at the gene ends were 4 bases for V and 6 bases for J; bases not matched to a gene: 4. The CDR3 loop spans 14 amino acids. Germline values: CDR1 SGHDT, CDR2 YYEEEE. The CDR3 here is CASSRNRGNSPLHF. The CDR3, as DNA: TGTGCCAGCAGCCGAAACAGGGGTAATTCACCCCTCCACTTT.

Note on this clone: Other DNA sequences in the sample encode the same CDR3. The V gene is TRBV5-1, the J gene TRBJ2-3; 11 positions agree with TRBD2. Per the germline V gene, CDR1 is SGHRS and CDR2 is YFSETQ. The V gene end was trimmed by 4 bases and the J gene end by 0 bases; junction bases not matched to a gene: 1. CDR3 length equals 15 residues. The CDR3 is CASSPSGRSTDTQYF. The CDR3 DNA reads TGCGCCAGCAGCCCTAGCGGGAGGAGCACAGATACGCAGTATTTT.

V usage is TRBV5-1 and J usage is TRBJ2-1; 9 bases match TRBD2. Trimming cost V 3 bases and J 0 bases; bases outside gene matches: 7. The germline V gene has CDR1 SGHRS and CDR2 YFSETQ. The CDR3 is made up of 17 amino acids. The CDR3: CASSSNSGSRSYNEQFF. The CDR3 bases are TGCGCCAGCAGCTCGAATAGCGGGAGCCGCTCCTACAATGAGCAGTTCTTC.

This clone was observed a single time. The chain is built from TRBV6-6 and TRBJ1-1; D gene unclear. Trimming took off 2 bases at V and 3 bases at J, with 1 base between the two ends. The CDR3 length is 11 residues. Germline assignment: CDR1 MNHNY and CDR2 SVGAGI (reference sequence). CDR3 residues: CASSYHTEAFF. The CDR3 DNA reads as TGTGCCAGCAGTTACCACACTGAAGCTTTCTTT.

This chain links TRBV28 with TRBJ2-1; unclear D gene. V dropped 3 bases and J dropped 8 bases, with 14 bases sitting between them. The CDR3 consists of 14 residues. The germline V gene encodes CDR1 MDHEN and CDR2 SYDVKM. In DNA form, the CDR3 reads TGTGCCAGCAGTTTCGGTAGGGATTTCGATGAGCAGTTCTTC. Translating gives CASSFGRDFDEQFF. The full variable domain, completed using reference TRBV28 and TRBJ2-1, is DVKVTQSSRYLVKRTGEKVFLECVQDMDHENMFWYRQDPGLGLRLIYFSYDVKMKEKGDIPEGYSVSREKKERFSLILESASTNQTSMYLCASSFGRDFDEQFFGPGTRLTVL.

The CDR3 region is CASRLGQWITDTQYF. As DNA, the CDR3 is TGTGCCAGCAGGCTGGGACAGTGGATCACAGATACGCAGTATTTT. The V call is TRBV5-6, the J call TRBJ2-3; 7 nucleotides line up with TRBD1. The CDR3 consists of 15 residues. CDR1 is SGHDT, CDR2 YYEEEE, per germline. V trimming: 5 bases; J trimming: 2 bases; junction bases outside the gene matches: 8. The variable domain in full, completed from reference TRBV5-6 and TRBJ2-3, reads DAGVTQSPTHLIKTRGQQVTLRCSPKSGHDTVSWYQQALGQGPQFIFQYYEEEERQRGNFPDRFSGHQFPNYSSELNVNALLLGDSALYLCASRLGQWITDTQYFGPGTRLTVL.

This chain joins TRBV29-1 and TRBJ2-5; TRBD2 is a possible D gene (5 bases). From germline, CDR1 is SQVTM and CDR2 ANQGSEA. The CDR3 consists of 14 residues. Trimming stripped 3 bases from V and 4 bases from J, with 15 bases between. CDR3: CSVEPLGSGETQYF. The CDR3 region has the DNA TGCAGCGTTGAGCCCCTGGGGAGTGGAGAGACCCAGTACTTC.

The V gene is TRBV14, the J gene TRBJ2-1; D uncertain. The CDR3 length is 13 residues. CDR1 SGHDN and CDR2 FVKESK come from the germline V gene. Trimming left V 4 bases short and J 4 bases short, with 8 bases between. The CDR3 DNA reads as TGTGCCAGCAGCCCGACTTTTTACAATGAGCAGTTCTTC. Protein sequence: CASSPTFYNEQFF.

The chain couples TRBV6-1 to TRBJ2-7, with D unresolved. The germline CDR1 and CDR2 sequences are MNHNS and SASEGT. V was pared by 10 bases and J by 4 bases, with 8 bases between. CDR3 length: 10 residues. The CDR3 region has the DNA TGTGCCATACGTATGTACGAGCAGTACTTC. Its translation: CAIRMYEQYF.

The chain uses TRBV18 and TRBJ1-2; D may be TRBD1 (5 bases). This CDR3 is built from 15 residues. Germline V gene data show CDR1 as KGHSH and CDR2 as LQKENI. The V and J ends lost 6 bases and 0 bases respectively, with 14 bases between them. The CDR3 sequence: CASSASDRPNYGYTF. The DNA for the CDR3 is TGTGCCAGCTCTGCTTCCGACAGACCTAACTATGGCTACACCTTC.

In DNA, the CDR3 is TGTGCCAGCAGCGTAATCCCCGGGACAGGGGCCGAGCAGTACTTC. This codes for CASSVIPGTGAEQYF. V is TRBV9 and J is TRBJ2-7, with TRBD1 matching 10 bases. The CDR3 is made up of 15 amino acids. The germline V gene encodes CDR1 SGDLS and CDR2 YYNGEE. V lost 1 base to trimming and J lost 6 bases; unmatched junction nucleotides: 7.

The chain uses TRBV4-1 and TRBJ2-5; D remains ambiguous. The CDR3 consists of 13 residues. Germline V gene lookup returns CDR1 MGHRA and CDR2 YSYEKL. Trimming shortened V by 2 bases and J by 7 bases, and 11 bases separated the two germline ends. The CDR3 DNA follows: TGCGCCAGCAGCCAATTATTAGCTGGGACCCAGTACTTC. Translated: CASSQLLAGTQYF.

The chain links TRBV7-5 to TRBJ2-7; the D call TRBD2 from the table was never checked on the DNA. TRBV7-5 counts as a pseudogene. The CDR3 totals 14 residues. This CDR3 is CARSWGTSLHEQYF. CDR3 sequence (DNA): TGTGCCAGATCCTGGGGGACTAGCCTCCACGAGCAGTACTTC.